These 18 T cell receptor beta chains came from one sample sequenced in a study of tumor-infiltrating lymphocytes in primary liver carcinoma. Out of unsorted whole blood came the blood RNA, and germline DNA was extracted as well. A primer in the constant region served to generate TCR beta cDNA from 450 to 600 ng of total RNA. Researchers made the TCR beta libraries by running three nested multiplex PCR rounds with slightly modified ARM-PCR. The study ran its first two PCR rounds for roughly 11 cycles each, using TRBV1-TRBV30 forward primers and a C-beta reverse primer. TCRdb reprocessed the multiplex PCR reads with MiXCR, giving one entry per CDR3 protein. The sample gives some 320,000 distinct CDR3 sequences, 55% to 65% of which show up once; more than 8.5% is in the top ten. The specimen sequenced was peripheral blood. The receptors come from a man between 35 and 55 years old with primary liver carcinoma and hepatitis B virus infection.

Many counts were recorded for this clonotype. This sequence joins TRBV4-2 and TRBJ2-1; TRBD2 is a possible D gene (6 bases). CDR1 and CDR2 (germline): LGHNA, YNFKEQ. Deletions cut 4 bases from V and 4 bases from J, with 14 bases between. The CDR3 spans 15 residues. CDR3 protein: CASSPWVAEYNEQFF. Written as DNA, the CDR3 is TGTGCCAGCAGCCCCTGGGTAGCGGAATACAATGAGCAGTTCTTC.

This sequence joins TRBV21-1 and TRBJ2-4; the D segment call TRBD1 is taken from the table without a DNA check. TRBV21-1 is classified as a pseudogene. This CDR3 contains 17 residues. CDR3 nucleotide sequence: TGTGCCAGCAGCCTAGGAACGGCCCGGGTGTCCAAAAACATTCAGTACTTC. This codes for CASSLGTARVSKNIQYF.

The CDR3 loop is CASSLRTGAYNSPLHF. As DNA, the CDR3 is TGTGCCAGCAGTTTACGGACAGGGGCCTATAATTCACCCCTCCACTTT. The rearrangement joins TRBV28 to TRBJ1-6; 9 bases are a match to TRBD1. Germline CDR1 and CDR2: MDHEN and SYDVKM. V lost 2 bases and J lost 2; bases outside the gene matches: 1. CDR3 length: 16 amino acids.

This clonotype was observed a few times. This chain joins TRBV5-5 and TRBJ2-1; 8 bases map to TRBD2. Per germline, CDR1 SGHKS and CDR2 YYEKEE (reference sequence). The V gene end was trimmed by 1 base and the J gene end by 3 bases; junction bases not matched to a gene: 6. The CDR3 has 16 amino acids. CDR3 in DNA: TGTGCCAGCAGCTTGCCAGCGGGAGTTTTCTACAATGAGCAGTTCTTC. As protein: CASSLPAGVFYNEQFF. The full variable domain, its missing parts supplied by reference TRBV5-5 and TRBJ2-1, is DAGVTQSPTHLIKTRGQQVTLRCSPISGHKSVSWYQQVLGQGPQFIFQYYEKEERGRGNFPDRFSARQFPNYSSELNVNALLLGDSALYLCASSLPAGVFYNEQFFGPGTRLTVL.

The CDR3 loop reads CASSKGLAGGTGEQFF. The CDR3 coding sequence is TGTGCCAGCAGTAAAGGACTAGCGGGAGGTACGGGTGAGCAGTTCTTC. V gene TRBV12-3 or TRBV12-4 combines with J gene TRBJ2-1; 14 nucleotides match TRBD2. Unmatched junction bases numbered 9, after V lost 5 bases and J lost 9 bases. The CDR3 sequence is 16 residues long.

The chain employs TRBV29-1 and TRBJ2-2; 8 nucleotides line up with TRBD1. J was trimmed by 8 bases and V by 8 bases; bases with no gene match: 10. Germline-derived CDR1 and CDR2 are SQVTM and ANQGSEA. The CDR3 has 13 residues. The DNA for the CDR3 is TGCAGCATTGGGACAGGAATCACAGGGGAGCTGTTTTTT. Encoded protein: CSIGTGITGELFF.

This clonotype was observed a single time. The V and J genes are TRBV12-3 or TRBV12-4 and TRBJ2-7; 7 bases are shared with TRBD2. V lost 3 bases to trimming and J lost 9 bases; unmatched junction nucleotides: 8. This CDR3 is built from 13 residues. The CDR3 here is CASSFRGRWMQYF. The CDR3 DNA reads as TGTGCCAGCAGTTTCCGCGGGAGATGGATGCAGTACTTC.

To note about this clonotype: The junction differs from germline at one of its ends, possibly a read error. This chain links TRBV4-3 with TRBJ2-5; 8 bases fit TRBD2. This CDR3 has 18 residues. Germline V gene data show CDR1 as LGHNA and CDR2 as YSLEER. As DNA, the CDR3 is TGCGCCAGCAGCCAATCCTTAGCGGTAACGGGAGGGTGGGAGACCCAGTATTTC. Translation: CASSQSLAVTGGWETQYF.

With regard to this clonotype: It may be a read error: a sequence one base away is much more abundant. The chain couples TRBV4-1 to TRBJ2-7; TRBD2 agrees at 8 bases. The CDR3 consists of 14 residues. V dropped 4 bases and J dropped 4; count of bases not matched to a gene: 6. Germline V gene sequence: CDR1 MGHRA, CDR2 YSYEKL. The chain's CDR3 is CASSRGAGGYEQYF. The CDR3 DNA sequence: TGCGCCAGCAGCCGAGGGGCGGGGGGATACGAGCAGTACTTC.

The chain is built from TRBV30 and TRBJ2-5, with D perhaps given as TRBD1 or TRBD2 (5 bases each). Germline V gene lookup returns CDR1 GTSNPN and CDR2 SVGIG (reference sequence). Trimming cost V 6 bases and J 6 bases, with 11 bases left between them. This CDR3 region has 11 residues. The CDR3 DNA reads as TGTGCCTGCGAGAGGGGCAAGACCCAGTACTTC. It encodes CACERGKTQYF.

This chain connects TRBV28 to TRBJ2-5; D might be TRBD2 (5 bases). V lost 3 bases, J lost 9 bases, and 14 bases lay in between. The CDR3 covers 13 residues. Germline loops: CDR1 MDHEN, CDR2 SYDVKM. The CDR3 sequence is CASSLQAFGAQYF. As DNA, the CDR3 is TGTGCCAGCAGTTTGCAGGCGTTCGGGGCCCAGTACTTC.

Comments on this clonotype: Relative to the germline gene, one junction end is altered; a read error may explain this. The gene calls are TRBV28 and TRBJ1-5; maybe TRBD1 (6 bases). The CDR3 consists of 14 residues. Germline CDR1 reads MDHEN; CDR2 reads SYDVKM. CDR3: CANSLWTDNQPQHF. DNA for the CDR3: TGTGCCAACAGTTTGTGGACAGACAATCAGCCCCAGCATTTT.

This clonotype showed up many times. The genes are TRBV6-2 or TRBV6-3 and TRBJ2-1; D possibly corresponds to TRBD2 (7 bases). Germline V lookup: CDR1 MNHEY, CDR2 SVGEGT. This CDR3 has 16 amino acids. The V end lost 7 bases, the J end lost 1 base, and 17 bases lay between the germline ends. This CDR3 is CASIHGGGGSYNEQFF. The CDR3 region has the DNA TGTGCCAGCATCCACGGAGGGGGGGGGTCCTACAATGAGCAGTTCTTC.

This clonotype was counted between two and nine times. The CDR3 DNA sequence: TGTGCCAGCAGCACCGACTCTAAGCTGCAGTACTTC. This sequence encodes CASSTDSKLQYF. This rearrangement joins TRBV5-8 to TRBJ2-5; the D is unclear. The CDR3 consists of 12 residues. Germline V lookup: CDR1 SGHTS, CDR2 YDEGEE. V was trimmed by 4 bases and J by 11 bases, leaving 15 bases between them.

The rearrangement links TRBV11-2 to TRBJ2-7; D ambiguous. CDR3 length: 13 amino acids. V was trimmed by 5 bases and J by 4 bases, leaving 12 bases between them. CDR1 is SGHAT and CDR2 is FQNNGV in the germline V gene. CDR3 nucleotide sequence: TGTGCCAGCAGCCCAGGACCGCCTTACGAGCAGTACTTC. Encoded protein: CASSPGPPYEQYF.

About this clonotype: This clone may be a read error of a much larger clone one base away. The CDR3 region is CASSQVESSYNEQFF. CDR3 nucleotides: TGCGCCAGCAGCCAAGTCGAGAGCTCCTACAATGAGCAGTTCTTC. The chain recombines TRBV4-1 with TRBJ2-1, with unresolved D. Per germline, CDR1 MGHRA and CDR2 YSYEKL. CDR3 size: 15 residues. V lost 1 base to trimming and J lost 0 bases, with 7 bases between them.

The rearrangement uses TRBV4-2 and TRBJ2-5; D is possibly TRBD2 (5 bases). Trimming took off 0 bases at V and 6 bases at J, with 8 bases between the two ends. The germline V gene has CDR1 LGHNA and CDR2 YNFKEQ. The CDR3 has 13 amino acids. CDR3 nucleotide sequence: TGTGCCAGCAGCCAAGAGCTAGCCCAGACCCAGTACTTC. Translating it yields CASSQELAQTQYF.

A note on this clonotype: Germline is not matched at one junction end, which may reflect a read error. The V call is TRBV11-2, the J call TRBJ1-1, with D maybe TRBD1 (5 bases). The CDR3 sequence is 13 residues long. The germline CDR1 and CDR2 sequences are SGHAT and FQNNGV. The CDR3 sequence: CASRLDRGRGAFF. In DNA form, the CDR3 reads TGTGCCAGCAGATTAGATCGAGGGAGGGGAGCTTTCTTT.